The entry below gives a single T cell receptor (beta chain) sequence along with its context. Its antigen remains unidentified. In germline, CDR1 is MNHNY, CDR2 SVGAGI (reference sequence). Trimming cost V 7 bases and J 1 base, with 19 bases left between them. The CDR3 is 16 amino acids. This sample is part of a study of lymphopenia after photon versus proton radiotherapy. Study observations and caveats: After the lymphocyte nadir, photon-treated repertoires showed oligoclonal expansion, especially of CD8+ Temra cells.

This table comes from immunoSEQ multiplex PCR, and its TCRdb copy is limited to in-frame clones, with some not included. The sample records around 20,000 clones, 85% to 95% being singletons. J is TRBJ1-2 and V is TRBV6-6; no clear D. Sequenced material: peripheral blood, taken from a patient treated with photon-based radiotherapy. The sequence derives from a man between 60 and 75 years old with pancreatic cancer. This chain's CDR3 is CASTTRGGEHNYGYTF. The CDR3 DNA follows: TGTGCCAGCACCACTCGAGGCGGGGAACATAACTATGGCTACACCTTC.